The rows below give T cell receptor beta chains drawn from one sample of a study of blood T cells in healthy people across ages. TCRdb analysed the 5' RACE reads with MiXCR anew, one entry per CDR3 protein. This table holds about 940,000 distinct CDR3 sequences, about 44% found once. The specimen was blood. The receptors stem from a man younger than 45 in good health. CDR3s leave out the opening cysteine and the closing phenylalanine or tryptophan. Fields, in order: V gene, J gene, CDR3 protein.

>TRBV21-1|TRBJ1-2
ASSKGHGYGYT
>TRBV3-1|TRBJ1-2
ASSLGRIYT
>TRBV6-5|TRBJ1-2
ASSRAGNGYT
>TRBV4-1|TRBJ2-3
ASSQPGGGPRTDTQY
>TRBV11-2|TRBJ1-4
ASSARINEKLF
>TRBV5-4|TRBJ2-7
ASSFGGQFYEQY
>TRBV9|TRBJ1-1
ASSVVQEPRTEAF
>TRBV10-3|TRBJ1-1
AISVRRDMNTEAF
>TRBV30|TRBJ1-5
AWKSPNNQPQH
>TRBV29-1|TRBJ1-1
SVGHLNTEAF
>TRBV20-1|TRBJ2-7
SARKGAYEQY
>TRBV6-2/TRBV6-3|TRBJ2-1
ASSYFGTGFNNEQF
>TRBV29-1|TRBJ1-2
SAGQRTTNYGYT
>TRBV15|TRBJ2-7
ATSSSYVGERY
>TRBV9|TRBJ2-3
ASSVLAGKHTDTQY
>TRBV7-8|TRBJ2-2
ASSSVRLTMRELF
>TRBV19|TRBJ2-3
ASSTPGQGVDTQY
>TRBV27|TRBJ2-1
ASSPFGGAEGYNEQF
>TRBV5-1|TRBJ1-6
ASSGKAGGNSPLH